A single sample gave rise to the 20 T cell receptor beta chains below, sequenced in a study of CD8+ T cells in alopecia areata. The sequencing template was cDNA reverse transcribed from extracted RNA. The protocol was immunoSEQ multiplex PCR, while the TCRdb copy is restricted to in-frame clones and leaves out a portion. The data contain around 100,000 clones, around three fifths of them singletons. The sequenced material came from CD4+ T cells sorted from blood. The receptors were gathered from a human donor in good health.

This clone has just a few counts. This chain connects TRBV7-9 to TRBJ1-2, with 7 bases that match TRBD1. There are 15 residues in the CDR3. The germline V gene encodes CDR1 SEHNR and CDR2 FQNEAQ (reference sequence). The V and J ends lost 3 bases and 2 bases, in that order; junction bases with no gene match: 6. CDR3 DNA sequence: TGTGCCAGCAGCTTGGGTATGGGACAGAACTATGGCTACACCTTC. Its protein product is CASSLGMGQNYGYTF.

This chain uses TRBV29-1 with TRBJ2-5; D is uncertain. Matching the DNA end better, TRBJ2-7 makes the J call doubtful. Germline CDR1 is SQVTM and CDR2 is ANQGSEA. This CDR3 is 11 amino acids long. The CDR3 protein is CSVLSAYEQYF. The CDR3 DNA reads as TGCAGCGTCCTCAGTGCCTACGAGCAGTACTTC.

The chain uses TRBV7-2 and TRBJ2-2; D may be TRBD2 (6 bases). This CDR3 is built from 19 residues. Germline CDR1 reads SGHTA; CDR2 reads FQGNSA. Trimming stripped 1 base from V and 4 bases from J, with 22 bases between. CDR3 protein: CASSLDGYMVAGSTGELFF. The CDR3, as DNA: TGTGCCAGCAGCTTAGATGGCTACATGGTCGCCGGGAGCACCGGGGAGCTGTTTTTT.

This clone was counted between two and nine times. The chain recombines TRBV2 with TRBJ1-6; no clear D. Germline CDR1 reads SNHLY; CDR2 reads FYNNEI. CDR3 length equals 13 residues. V was shortened by 7 bases and J by 1 base, with 5 bases between the two germline ends. CDR3 in DNA: TGTGCCAGCACGGTTTCCTATAATTCACCCCTCCACTTT. Protein: CASTVSYNSPLHF.

This clone was observed once. For the CDR3, the DNA is TGCAGCGTTGAAAGGGGCACCGGGGAGCTGTTTTTT. Residues: CSVERGTGELFF. The rearrangement links TRBV29-1 to TRBJ2-2, with D tentatively TRBD1 (5 bases). Germline CDR1 reads SQVTM; CDR2 reads ANQGSEA. V lost 2 bases and J 4 bases, leaving 5 bases between the germline ends. The CDR3 is 12 amino acids.

The rearrangement links TRBV18 to TRBJ2-1, with D perhaps matching TRBD1 (5 bases). V lost 1 base to trimming and J lost 8 bases, with 12 bases between them. The CDR3 extends over 14 amino acids. Germline V gives CDR1 KGHSH, CDR2 LQKENI. In DNA, the CDR3 is TGTGCCAGCTCACCACTCGGGCAGGGCGATGAGCAGTTCTTC. It codes for CASSPLGQGDEQFF.

V gene TRBV7-9 combines with J gene TRBJ1-2, with D tentatively TRBD1 (5 bases). Germline CDR1 is SEHNR and CDR2 is FQNEAQ (reference sequence). V lost 5 bases to trimming and J lost 8 bases, with 15 bases between them. The CDR3 sequence is 13 residues long. CDR3 sequence reads: CASSPALGVGYTF. The CDR3 DNA sequence: TGTGCCAGCAGCCCAGCTTTGGGGGTCGGCTACACCTTC.

The rearrangement uses TRBV4-1 and TRBJ2-7; 15 bases line up with TRBD2. Trimming took 1 base from V and 2 from J; bases not matched to a gene: 6. Germline V gene sequence: CDR1 MGHRA, CDR2 YSYEKL. This CDR3 region has 18 residues. The CDR3, as DNA: TGCGCCAGCAGCCAAGGGCCGGGACTAGCGGGGGGAACCTACGAGCAGTACTTC. Its translation: CASSQGPGLAGGTYEQYF.

This clone was seen a few times. The chain recombines TRBV2 with TRBJ2-7; 7 positions agree with TRBD1. The CDR3 has 12 amino acids. V was pared by 7 bases and J by 3 bases, with 3 bases of the junction left unmatched. CDR1 is SNHLY, CDR2 FYNNEI, per germline. CDR3 nucleotide sequence: TGTGCCAGCATGAACAGGGGCTACGAGCAGTACTTC. It encodes CASMNRGYEQYF. The whole variable domain, remainder taken from reference TRBV2 and TRBJ2-7, is EPEVTQTPSHQVTQMGQEVILRCVPISNHLYFYWYRQILGQKVEFLVSFYNNEISEKSEIFDDQFSVERPDGSNFTLKIRSTKLEDSAMYFCASMNRGYEQYFGPGTRLTVT.

CDR3 loop: CASSILRDRPGELFF. The CDR3 DNA reads as TGTGCCAGTAGTATACTACGGGACAGACCCGGGGAGCTGTTTTTT. The V gene is TRBV19, the J gene TRBJ2-2; 7 positions match TRBD1. The trim removed 2 bases at V and 6 bases at J, leaving 6 bases unmatched. The CDR3 runs to 15 residues. CDR1 and CDR2 from the germline V gene are LNHDA and SQIVND (reference sequence).

The chain joins TRBV11-1 to TRBJ2-7; a weak D match, TRBD1 (6 bases). Germline CDR1 reads SGHAT; CDR2 reads FQDESV (reference sequence). The CDR3 length is 14 residues. V was clipped by 5 bases and J by 4 bases, with 15 bases between them. DNA for the CDR3: TGTGCCAGCAGCCTCGGACAGAGTTCATACGAGCAGTACTTC. Translation gives CASSLGQSSYEQYF.

This rearrangement joins TRBV28 to TRBJ1-1; D is uncertain. The germline CDR1 and CDR2 sequences are MDHEN and SYDVKM. The V gene lost 2 bases and the J gene lost 0 bases, with 7 bases spanning the gap. This CDR3 region has 14 residues. For the CDR3, the DNA is TGTGCCAGCAGTTTAGTCGCCGTGAACACTGAAGCTTTCTTT. This sequence encodes CASSLVAVNTEAFF. The variable domain in full, with the rest retrieved from reference TRBV28 and TRBJ1-1, is DVKVTQSSRYLVKRTGEKVFLECVQDMDHENMFWYRQDPGLGLRLIYFSYDVKMKEKGDIPEGYSVSREKKERFSLILESASTNQTSMYLCASSLVAVNTEAFFGQGTRLTVV.

This chain uses TRBV5-1 with TRBJ1-5, with 9 nucleotides matching TRBD1. V was pared by 5 bases and J by 3 bases, with 6 bases of the junction left unmatched. This CDR3 comprises 15 residues. Germline lookup yields CDR1 SGHRS and CDR2 YFSETQ. As DNA, the CDR3 is TGCGCCAGCAGGCTTGGGACAGGGAACAATCAGCCCCAGCATTTT. Encoded protein: CASRLGTGNNQPQHF.

There are a few counts of this clone. The V and J genes are TRBV5-1 and TRBJ2-7; D possibly corresponds to TRBD1 (7 bases). In germline, CDR1 is SGHRS, CDR2 YFSETQ. Deletions cut 4 bases from V and 13 bases from J, with 24 bases between. The CDR3 totals 14 residues. In DNA, the CDR3 is TGCGCCAGCAGCCCGGAGGGACAGACCCGTAGCTTTTACTTC. Residues: CASSPEGQTRSFYF.

The chain couples TRBV10-2 to TRBJ1-2, with 9 bases that match TRBD1. There are 13 residues in the CDR3. The V gene's germline CDR1 is WSHSY and CDR2 SAAADI. V shed 4 bases, J shed 8 bases, and the junction held 5 bases outside the gene matches. In DNA, the CDR3 is TGCGCCAGCAGTGTGACAGGGGGAGGAGGCTACACCTTC. This encodes CASSVTGGGGYTF.

The chain combines TRBV27 with TRBJ2-2; the D gene is possibly TRBD1 (5 bases). V was shortened by 2 bases and J by 4 bases, with 14 bases between the two germline ends. In germline, CDR1 is MNHEY, CDR2 SMNVEV (reference sequence). CDR3 length: 16 amino acids. CDR3: CASSLSSRAPTGELFF. The CDR3 nucleotides read TGTGCCAGCAGTTTAAGTTCCAGGGCCCCCACCGGGGAGCTGTTTTTT.

The V and J genes are TRBV30 and TRBJ2-1; tentatively, D is TRBD2 (7 bases). CDR3 length: 16 residues. CDR1 GTSNPN and CDR2 SVGIG come from the germline V gene (reference sequence). V lost 0 bases to trimming and J lost 6 bases, with 18 bases between them. CDR3 sequence (DNA): TGTGCCTGGAGTGTACTCGGGCGGGGGCTAGTCAATGAGCAGTTCTTC. Translated: CAWSVLGRGLVNEQFF. The entire variable domain, with the rest obtained from reference TRBV30 and TRBJ2-1, is as follows: SQTIHQWPATLVQPVGSPLSLECTVEGTSNPNLYWYRQAAGRGLQLLFYSVGIGQISSEVPQNLSASRPQDRQFILSSKKLLLSDSGFYLCAWSVLGRGLVNEQFFGPGTRLTVL.

This clone was counted a few times. The chain couples TRBV29-1 to TRBJ2-3, with D uncertain. The V gene lost 4 bases and the J gene lost 0 bases, with 8 bases spanning the gap. The germline CDR1 and CDR2 sequences are SQVTM and ANQGSEA. CDR3 size: 13 residues. CDR3 DNA: TGCAGCGTTGGACGGATTAGCACAGATACGCAGTATTTT. Its translation is CSVGRISTDTQYF.

CDR3 coding DNA: TGTGCCTGGAGTCCCCCCTTCGGATGGACCCAGTACTTC. This gives the protein CAWSPPFGWTQYF. The gene calls are TRBV30 and TRBJ2-5, with D unresolved. Trimming left V 2 bases short and J 7 bases short, with 14 bases between. This CDR3 has 13 residues. Germline values: CDR1 GTSNPN, CDR2 SVGIG (reference sequence).

The chain combines TRBV7-2 with TRBJ2-1; TRBD1 matches at 8 bases. This CDR3 has 16 amino acids. CDR1 and CDR2 (germline): SGHTA, FQGNSA. J lost 0 bases, V lost 2 bases, and 3 bases had no gene match. DNA of the CDR3: TGTGCCAGCAGCTTATTACAGGGGGGCTCCTACAATGAGCAGTTCTTC. Translating it yields CASSLLQGGSYNEQFF.